These T cell receptor beta chains were read from a single sample in a study of blood T cell repertoires in COVID-19. Method: immunoSEQ multiplex PCR; TCRdb's copy keeps in-frame clones and lacks some. This sample carries over 150,000 clones, about four fifths of them seen once, and the ten largest clones take about 1.9%. Sequenced input: peripheral blood. These receptors were taken from a woman aged 80 or over with acute or convalescent COVID-19. CDR3s include the opening cysteine and the closing phenylalanine or tryptophan. A D gene is named only where the DNA matches it firmly. Only part of the rows carry a size: once, few, many, or a class if the clone is expanded.

d_call	j_call	clone_size	v_call	cdr3_nt	cdr3_aa
-	TRBJ1-5	-	TRBV19	TGTGCCAGTAGTATCTCAAGGGGACAGCCCCAGCATTTT	CASSISRGQPQHF
-	TRBJ1-4	-	TRBV29-1	TGCAGCGTTGTTTTGGGGGGTGACGAAAAACTGTTTTTT	CSVVLGGDEKLFF
-	TRBJ2-2	-	TRBV19	TGTGCCAGTAAATCAGGTTGGGGGGAGCTGTTTTTT	CASKSGWGELFF
TRBD1	TRBJ2-1	-	TRBV12-5	TGTGCTAGTGGTTTGGATATGACAGGGTGGGGGAATGAGCAGTTCTTC	CASGLDMTGWGNEQFF
TRBD1	TRBJ2-5	-	TRBV6-6	TGTGCCAGCAGTCCTCCGGGACAGGGGGAAGAGACCCAGTACTTC	CASSPPGQGEETQYF
-	TRBJ2-2	once	TRBV7-2	TGTGCCAGCAGCTTAACTGTGTCCGGGGAGCTGTTTTTT	CASSLTVSGELFF
TRBD2	TRBJ2-2	-	TRBV6-2/TRBV6-3	TGTGCCAGCAGCCCCGGGACTAGTCGGACCGGGGAGCTGTTTTTT	CASSPGTSRTGELFF
-	TRBJ2-1	once	TRBV19	TGTGCCAGTAGTATCCTCGGGACACACCTGTCGAGCTCCTACAATGAGCAGTTCTTC	CASSILGTHLSSSYNEQFF
TRBD2	TRBJ2-5	-	TRBV5-4	TGTGCCAGCAGCGCTGGACTAGCGGAGGAGACCCAGTACTTC	CASSAGLAEETQYF
-	TRBJ2-3	-	TRBV6-5	TGTGCCAGCAGTTACTCGGGGCCACGCACAGATACGCAGTATTTT	CASSYSGPRTDTQYF
TRBD2	TRBJ2-3	few	TRBV4-3	TGCGCCAGCAGCCCCCGGGCAGCGGGAGGAAGCGATACGCAGTATTTT	CASSPRAAGGSDTQYF
-	TRBJ1-1	-	TRBV10-1	TGCGCCAGCAGCGCGAACAGGAACACTGAAGCTTTCTTT	CASSANRNTEAFF
TRBD1	TRBJ2-5	-	TRBV12-3/TRBV12-4	TGTGCCAGCAGAGGGACAGGGAAGGAGACCCAGTACTTC	CASRGTGKETQYF
-	TRBJ2-2	-	TRBV7-2	TGTGCCAGCAGCTTATACAGGAACACCGGGGAGCTGTTTTTT	CASSLYRNTGELFF
-	TRBJ1-1	-	TRBV6-5	TGTGCCAGCACCCTCCCCGGCGGCAACACTGAAGCTTTCTTT	CASTLPGGNTEAFF
-	TRBJ1-5	-	TRBV28	TGTGCCAGCAGTTTATGGCGGGGAGTGGATCAGCCCCAGCATTTT	CASSLWRGVDQPQHF
-	TRBJ1-1	-	TRBV9	TGTGCCAGCAGCGCCACGACCGGGGGAACTGAAGCTTTCTTT	CASSATTGGTEAFF
-	TRBJ1-6	-	TRBV12-3/TRBV12-4	TGTGCCAGCAGGCTGGAGGGAAATTCACCCCTCCACTTT	CASRLEGNSPLHF
-	TRBJ2-1	-	TRBV9	TGTGCCAGCAGCGTAGGGGCCGGGAGCTCCTACAATGAGCAGTTCTTC	CASSVGAGSSYNEQFF
TRBD1	TRBJ2-1	-	TRBV29-1	TGCAGCGTTGGATCTGGGCAGGGGGCCTCCTACAATGAGCAGTTCTTC	CSVGSGQGASYNEQFF
TRBD1	TRBJ2-6	-	TRBV5-1	TGCGCCAGCAGACATACCGGGACAGGGGGTTCTGGGGCCAACGTCCTGACTTTC	CASRHTGTGGSGANVLTF
TRBD2	TRBJ2-1	-	TRBV2	TGTGCCAGCAGTGGACTAGCGGGAGTCACTGAGCAGTTCTTC	CASSGLAGVTEQFF
TRBD1	TRBJ1-2	-	TRBV2	TGTGCCAGCGCCCGAGAGGGACAGGGTGGTGGCTACACCTTC	CASAREGQGGGYTF
TRBD1	TRBJ1-5	-	TRBV6-2/TRBV6-3	TGTGCCAGCAGTTACGTCGACAGGGCCCGGCCCCAGCATTTT	CASSYVDRARPQHF
-	TRBJ2-1	-	TRBV7-9	TGTGCCAGCAGCTTTGTAGCAAATGAGCAGTTCTTC	CASSFVANEQFF
-	TRBJ1-2	-	TRBV21-1	TGTGCCAGCAGCAAAAAGGACAGGATTTTATCTGGCTACACCTTC	CASSKKDRILSGYTF
-	TRBJ1-2	-	TRBV12-3/TRBV12-4	TGTGCCAGCAGTTTCACAGGGCGGGAGGGCTACACCTTC	CASSFTGREGYTF